The source of this T cell receptor beta chain is a study of T cell responses to AZD1222 COVID-19 vaccine. About this clone: The antigen remains unidentified.

Measured with immunoSEQ multiplex PCR; TCRdb has only the in-frame clones, and not every one. Of around 130,000 clones listed, 93% were seen once; the top ten hold about 3.1%. General observations from the study: Among spike-specific TCRs, nearly half reportedly target unmutated variant regions. Vaccine-associated CD4 TCRs ranged over spike, dominating at 160-218 and 743-854.

The specimen was peripheral blood, collected on day 0 of AZD1222 vaccination. The clonotype was recovered from an adult in good health.

CDR3 in DNA: TGTGCCAGCAGCCCCCCGGGGCTAGCGGGAGGTTCAGATACGCAGTATTTT. It translates to CASSPPGLAGGSDTQYF. The V call is TRBV11-2, the J call TRBJ2-3; 11 positions agree with TRBD2. CDR1 is SGHAT and CDR2 is FQNNGV in the germline V gene. The CDR3 is made up of 17 amino acids. J was trimmed by 4 bases and V by 5 bases; bases with no gene match: 11.